The source of this T cell receptor (beta chain) is a study of T cell clonotyping in hematopoietic cell transplantation. Turning to this clone: Its specificity is unknown.

The study, taken as a whole, reports: Pathologically expanded recipient clonotypes increased progressively from day 30 to day 180 as diversity fell. Broader posttransplant TCR repertoire diversity was predicted by graft donor and pretransplant recipient Inverse Simpson Index values.

Looked up from germline, CDR1 is SGHDN and CDR2 is FVKESK. This CDR3 region has 16 residues. V trimming: 0 bases; J trimming: 4 bases; junction bases outside the gene matches: 5. The assay was immunoSEQ multiplex PCR, and TCRdb's table has in-frame clones only and misses some. This table has 55,000 to 70,000 clones, roughly 93% appearing once. The receptor was isolated from a man aged 50 or older in good health. Some clones in this sample may be carry-over from other donors' samples. The sample was peripheral blood mononuclear cells. J is TRBJ2-1 and V is TRBV14; 8 bases align to TRBD2. Here the CDR3 reads CASSQDGTSRYNEQFF. CDR3 bases: TGTGCCAGCAGCCAAGACGGGACTAGTAGGTACAATGAGCAGTTCTTC.